This T cell receptor beta chain is drawn from a study of blood T cell repertoires in COVID-19. Original processing methods: Using reference gene primer amplification, nucleated cell counts were estimated. Measured with immunoSEQ multiplex PCR; TCRdb has only the in-frame clones, and not every one. The V and J calls and clone size are taken from that table; D and trimming were inferred from the DNA. The table has 35,000 to 40,000 clones, 80% to 90% seen once; the top ten hold around 1.6%. The Seattle patients joined while their infection was active and were tracked longitudinally afterward. This CDR3 contains 14 residues. Trimming removed 6 bases from V and 10 bases from J; junction bases left unmatched: 14. Germline lookup yields CDR1 LNHDA and CDR2 SQIVND (reference sequence).

Sequenced: peripheral blood. This TCR was recovered from a man aged 60 to 69 with COVID-19, enrolled during active disease. V is TRBV19 and J is TRBJ2-7, with 8 bases identical to TRBD1. This chain's CDR3 is CASSITQGAVYQYF. The CDR3 DNA reads as TGTGCCAGTAGCATCACCCAGGGGGCGGTCTACCAGTACTTC. The full variable domain, rest sourced from reference TRBV19 and TRBJ2-7, is DGGITQSPKYLFRKEGQNVTLSCEQNLNHDAMYWYRQDPGQGLRLIYYSQIVNDFQKGDIAEGYSVSREKKESFPLTVTSAQKNPTAFYLCASSITQGAVYQYFGPGTRLTVT.